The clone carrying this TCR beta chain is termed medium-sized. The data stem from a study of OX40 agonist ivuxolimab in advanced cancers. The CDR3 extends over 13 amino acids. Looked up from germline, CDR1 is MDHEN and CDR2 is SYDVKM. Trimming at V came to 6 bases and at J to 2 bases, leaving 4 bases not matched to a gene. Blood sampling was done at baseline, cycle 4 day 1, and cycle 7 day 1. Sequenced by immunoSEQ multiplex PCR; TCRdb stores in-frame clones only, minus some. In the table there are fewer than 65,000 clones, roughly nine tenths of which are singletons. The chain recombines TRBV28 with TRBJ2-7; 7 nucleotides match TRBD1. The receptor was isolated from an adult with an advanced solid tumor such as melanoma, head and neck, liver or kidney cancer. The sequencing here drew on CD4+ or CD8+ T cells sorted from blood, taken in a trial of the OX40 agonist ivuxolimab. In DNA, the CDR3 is TGTGCCAGCAGCCACAGGGGTCCCTACGAGCAGTACTTC. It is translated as CASSHRGPYEQYF.